A selection of T cell receptor beta chains follows, all from one sample in a study of OX40 agonist ivuxolimab in advanced cancers. Profiling relied on immunoSEQ multiplex PCR, and the TCRdb table lists in-frame clones only, not all of them. The sample includes tens of thousands of clones, 84% of them seen just once. The material sequenced was CD4+ or CD8+ T cells sorted from blood, taken in a trial of the OX40 agonist ivuxolimab. The origin of the receptors is an adult with an advanced solid tumor such as melanoma, head and neck, liver or kidney cancer. Each CDR3 is given with its conserved first and last residue. Fields, in order: V gene, D gene, CDR3 protein. A D gene is named only where the DNA matches it firmly.

TRBV5-6 | . | CASSFRSYGYTF
TRBV5-5 | . | CASSPLVGVPYGYTF
TRBV5-1 | . | CASSLEVGELFF
TRBV7-9 | TRBD1 | CASSLDRGLDEQYF
TRBV9 | . | CASSVDDRGRGKYEQYF
TRBV5-4 | . | CASSLNSGIQETQYF
TRBV7-2 | . | CASSLGSHSYEQYF
TRBV29-1 | . | CSVGGPTSWETQYF
TRBV2 | . | CASRAERGEAFF
TRBV7-2 | . | CASSLTGSSGNTIYF
TRBV7-3 | . | CASSLRGNEQFF
TRBV5-1 | TRBD2 | CASSLDLAGGPHEQYF
TRBV2 | . | CASSPREGAEAFF
TRBV7-9 | . | CASSLVSKSYEQYF
TRBV7-9 | . | CASSLGNSPGGETQYF
TRBV30 | . | CAWSAQVYYEQYF
TRBV5-1 | . | CASSPSTLRYGELFF
TRBV5-1 | . | CASSAFQGYEQYF
TRBV19 | . | CASSTGEQGYGYTF
TRBV2 | . | CASTFIRTVNQPQHF
TRBV4-1 | TRBD1 | CASSRSGTGASNEKLFF
TRBV7-2 | . | CASKSRGRSNYGYTF
TRBV4-1 | . | CASSQPRGLVGSVGDNEQFF
TRBV11-2 | . | CASSPLGYEQYF
TRBV30 | TRBD2 | CAWMTGGRAYREQFF
TRBV11-2 | TRBD2 | CASSLGGSGGSGQETQYF
TRBV30 | TRBD1 | CAWRHPGQGLNEKLFF
TRBV14 | TRBD1 | CASSQGGTVGSPLHF
TRBV6-1 | TRBD1 | CASSASGTGSGANVLTF
TRBV6-6 | TRBD1 | CASSPGQGERETQYF
TRBV23-1 | . | CASSQPLPPGPRHQETQYF
TRBV5-4 | . | CASSLDPVGEQFF
TRBV7-2 | . | CASSLEGQYTDTQYF
TRBV6-1 | . | CASTAAGTRTETQYF
TRBV7-2 | . | CASSLWSVQPSNQPQHF
TRBV15 | . | CATSRFSEKLFF
TRBV5-4 | . | CASSSGEGGKGEKLFF
TRBV7-2 | TRBD2 | CASSLGRLAGEQYF
TRBV7-9 | . | CASSLGQTAQYF
TRBV6-4 | . | CASSAQGGTDTQYF
TRBV2 | TRBD1 | CAGRDRAYEQYF
TRBV28 | TRBD1 | CASSSMTGGLVSGLDGYTF
TRBV5-1 | TRBD2 | CASSYLAGDTDTQYF
TRBV11-2 | . | CASSPMRRGLGQETQYF
TRBV19 | TRBD1 | CATGTASYEQYF
TRBV2 | . | CASTDDGNNEQFF
TRBV7-9 | TRBD2 | CASSLAGPAGKNNEQFF
TRBV15 | TRBD1 | CATRPGQGTYNEQFF
TRBV5-1 | TRBD1 | CASSSTGATYEQYF
TRBV7-2 | TRBD2 | CASSPSGRGNTGELFF
TRBV6-1 | . | CASRVGNQPQHF
TRBV10-2 | . | CASSRGDTGELFF
TRBV18 | TRBD1 | CASSPTGWDGGAFF
TRBV7-9 | . | CASSPPGKIAETEAFF